This T cell receptor (beta chain) was retrieved from a study of T cell responses to AZD1222 COVID-19 vaccine. Study results and caveats: Clonal diversity was possibly underestimated, and white British individuals and females predominated among donors. When two AZD1222 doses had been given, Spike-specific TCR breadth and depth rose. Reportedly, close to half of spike-specific TCRs are directed against unmutated variant regions. Baseline serology detected seropositivity in only six AZD1222 recipients.

This clone is a singleton in its sample. No antigen is known for it. The protocol was immunoSEQ multiplex PCR, while the TCRdb copy is restricted to in-frame clones and leaves out a portion. The sample lists some 80,000 clones, 60% to 85% occurring once. CDR1 is SGHVS and CDR2 is FQNEAQ in the germline V gene. V was clipped by 5 bases and J by 6 bases, with 17 bases between them. CDR3 size: 15 residues. This chain uses TRBV7-8 with TRBJ1-5, with a tentative D call TRBD1 (5 bases). Sample: peripheral blood, taken 28 days after the second dose of the MenACWY control vaccine. This sequence originates from an adult who received the MenACWY meningococcal vaccine as a control. The CDR3 DNA follows: TGTGCCAGCAGCCCCGGTGGGGCCCCAGGTCAGCCCCAGCATTTT. Residues: CASSPGGAPGQPQHF.